These 17 T cell receptor beta chains share one sample of origin, sequenced in a study of read filtering for tumor transcriptome and immune sequencing. Molecular barcoded adaptors covering alpha/delta and beta/gamma chains were used on approximately 400 ng RNA. TCRdb fed the reads into MiXCR, producing one record per CDR3 protein. The table includes 50,000 or so distinct CDR3 sequences, 15% to 20% detected once. Sequenced input: a population of CD138-negative cells sorted from bone marrow. Receptors originate from a donor at least 40 years old with multiple myeloma.

The sample holds many counts of this clonotype. The chain joins TRBV10-3 to TRBJ1-1, with TRBD1 matching over 8 bases. CDR3 size: 15 residues. V lost 3 bases and J lost 4; bases outside the gene matches: 7. CDR1 and CDR2 (germline): ENHRY, SYGVKD. The CDR3 loop reads CAISESDRAGTEAFF. CDR3 sequence (DNA): TGTGCCATCAGTGAATCGGACAGGGCGGGCACTGAAGCTTTCTTT.

This clonotype was counted at least ten times. The CDR3 DNA is TGTGCCACCAGCAGCCGACAGATGCCCGCAAACGAGGAGCTGTTTTTT. Translating gives CATSSRQMPANEELFF. The rearrangement uses TRBV15 and TRBJ2-2; possible D gene TRBD1, 5 bases. Germline V gene lookup returns CDR1 LNHNV and CDR2 YYDKDF (reference sequence). The V gene lost 3 bases and the J gene lost 10 bases, with 21 bases spanning the gap. CDR3 length: 16 residues.

This clonotype occurred many times. The chain recombines TRBV18 with TRBJ2-7, with TRBD2 matching over 8 bases. This CDR3 is built from 15 residues. V lost 4 bases to trimming and J lost 0 bases; unmatched junction nucleotides: 5. Germline CDR1 and CDR2: KGHSH and LQKENI. The CDR3 DNA is TGTGCCAGCTCACGTAGCGGGGAGAGCTCCTACGAGCAGTACTTC. Its translation: CASSRSGESSYEQYF.

This clonotype was seen many times. The rearrangement uses TRBV19 and TRBJ1-5, with TRBD1 as a possible D gene (6 bases). CDR3 length: 14 amino acids. Germline CDR1 LNHDA, CDR2 SQIVND (reference sequence). V lost 1 base and J lost 4, with 8 bases in between. CDR3 protein: CASSIVGGNQPQHF. In nucleotides, the CDR3 is TGTGCCAGTAGTATAGTAGGGGGTAATCAGCCCCAGCATTTT.

This clonotype has just a few counts. The rearrangement joins TRBV19 to TRBJ1-2; no reliable D call. The V end was cut by 3 bases, the J end by 2 bases, with 7 bases between. Germline CDR1 and CDR2: LNHDA and SQIVND (reference sequence). The CDR3 is 13 amino acids. CDR3 protein: CASSIRGNYGYTF. CDR3 in DNA: TGTGCCAGTAGTATTAGAGGGAACTATGGCTACACCTTC.

The V call is TRBV21-1, the J call TRBJ2-1; the table's TRBD1 call for D was not verified on the DNA. TRBV21-1 is a documented pseudogene. The CDR3 contains 14 residues. The DNA for the CDR3 is TGTGCCAGCAGCAAAGGGGTCCCGGGCGATGAGCAGTTCTTC. Its translation: CASSKGVPGDEQFF.

This clonotype has at least ten counts. The V and J genes are TRBV2 and TRBJ2-3, with TRBD2 identical over 8 bases. Germline CDR1 SNHLY, CDR2 FYNNEI. V shed 4 bases and J 4 bases; nucleotides not matched to a gene: 10. The CDR3 has 16 amino acids. CDR3 DNA sequence: TGTGCCAGCAGTGGACCAGCGGGAGCGGGTGCAGATACGCAGTATTTT. Translation gives CASSGPAGAGADTQYF.

In its sample, this clonotype was seen many times. DNA for the CDR3: TGCAGTGCTAAGACAGGGGTTGCAGATACGCAGTATTTT. Encoded protein: CSAKTGVADTQYF. The V gene is TRBV20-1, the J gene TRBJ2-3; the match to TRBD1 covers 8 bases. CDR1 and CDR2 (germline): DFQATT, SNEGSKA (reference sequence). The ends lost 4 bases at V and 4 bases at J; junction bases unmatched: 4. The CDR3 contains 13 residues.

This clonotype occurred many times. The genes are TRBV20-1 and TRBJ2-7, with 8 bases identical to TRBD2. V lost 4 bases to trimming and J lost 5 bases; unmatched junction nucleotides: 16. The CDR3 is 16 residues long. Germline CDR1 is DFQATT and CDR2 is SNEGSKA (reference sequence). The CDR3 sequence: CSANALGLGTSDEQYF. The DNA of the CDR3 is TGCAGTGCTAACGCGTTAGGCCTGGGGACTAGTGACGAGCAGTACTTC.

This clonotype was detected once. This may arise from a read error, as a much more abundant clone is one base away. The chain uses TRBV19 and TRBJ2-6; TRBD2 matches at 14 bases. The CDR3 runs 20 residues. The ends lost 8 bases at V and 0 bases at J; junction bases unmatched: 12. Germline CDR1 reads LNHDA; CDR2 reads SQIVND (reference sequence). CDR3 nucleotides: TGTGCCAGTTGTAGCGGGACTAGCGGGAGTGACTTCTCTGGGGCCAACGTCCTGACTTTC. Translated, it gives CASCSGTSGSDFSGANVLTF.

J is TRBJ1-5 and V is TRBV18, with D tentatively TRBD1 (5 bases). The V end lost 3 bases, the J end lost 4 bases, and 7 bases lay between the germline ends. This CDR3 region has 13 residues. Germline CDR1 KGHSH, CDR2 LQKENI. CDR3 amino acids: CASSPTVNQPQHF. As DNA, the CDR3 is TGTGCCAGCTCACCGACAGTAAATCAGCCCCAGCATTTT.

This clonotype was recorded once. This clone may be a read error of a much larger clone one base away. This rearrangement joins TRBV20-1 to TRBJ2-5; TRBD1 or TRBD2 may be the D gene (6 bases each). CDR1 is DFQATT, CDR2 SNEGSKA, per germline (reference sequence). This CDR3 region has 11 residues. CDR3 amino acids: CSPGGGKTQYF. For the CDR3, the DNA is TGCAGCCCTGGAGGGGGGAAGACCCAGTACTTC.

This clonotype appeared many times. The J gene is TRBJ2-1, the V gene TRBV7-2, with 9 bases identical to TRBD2. The CDR3 runs to 16 residues. Germline V CDR1 and CDR2: SGHTA, FQGNSA. V was pared by 3 bases and J by 4 bases, with 7 bases of the junction left unmatched. The CDR3, as DNA: TGTGCCAGCAGCTTGGCTAGCGGGGTGGGGTACAATGAGCAGTTCTTC. As protein: CASSLASGVGYNEQFF.

This chain links TRBV29-1 with TRBJ1-1; D is unresolved. This CDR3 is 12 amino acids long. The V gene lost 4 bases and the J gene lost 4 bases, with 10 bases spanning the gap. The germline V gene has CDR1 SQVTM and CDR2 ANQGSEA. CDR3 bases: TGCAGCGTTGTTTGGGGAACCACTGAAGCTTTCTTT. This translates into CSVVWGTTEAFF.

This clonotype showed up many times. The V gene is TRBV10-3, the J gene TRBJ1-1, with D unresolved. The V end was cut by 0 bases, the J end by 8 bases, with 16 bases between. The CDR3 totals 15 residues. CDR1 is ENHRY and CDR2 is SYGVKD in the germline V gene. The CDR3 sequence is CAISESEGLLGEAFF. The CDR3 nucleotides are TGTGCCATCAGTGAGTCGGAGGGCCTCCTCGGCGAAGCTTTCTTT.

This clonotype has at least ten counts. This chain links TRBV7-2 with TRBJ1-1; weak D call: TRBD1 (5 bases). Germline CDR1 reads SGHTA; CDR2 reads FQGNSA. The CDR3 totals 12 residues. Trimming shortened V by 5 bases and J by 11 bases, and 15 bases separated the two germline ends. The CDR3 region has the DNA TGTGCCAGCAGCCTGGGGCCTCGGGAGGCTTTCTTT. Translated: CASSLGPREAFF.

A remark on this clonotype: The conserved closing phenylalanine or tryptophan is absent in this CDR3, likely reflecting a read error. This sequence joins TRBV20-1 and TRBJ2-1; D is unresolved. This CDR3 has 12 residues. Germline assignment: CDR1 DFQATT and CDR2 SNEGSKA (reference sequence). For the CDR3, the DNA is TGCGGTGCTAGGTCAATTAACGATGAGCAGTTCTTA. Translation gives CGARSINDEQFL.